A single T cell receptor beta chain is shown here with its context. Its antigen is unknown. The DNA is left out, because the CDR3 cannot be placed on it with certainty; the CDR3 is given as TCRdb lists it. These data originate in a study of T cell responses to AZD1222 COVID-19 vaccine. Study-level results: Without day 14 samples, only post-peak T cell repertoires were studied.

The method was immunoSEQ multiplex PCR; TCRdb's version includes in-frame clones alone and lacks a portion of them. The sample has 100,000 or so clones, more than 75% seen once; the top ten hold less than 6%. Ends included, the CDR3 has 12 residues. The material sequenced was peripheral blood, taken on day 0 of AZD1222 vaccination. This TCR was recovered from an adult in good health. This chain links TRBV12-3 or TRBV12-4 with TRBJ2-7. The CDR3 is CASSFSGPGQYF.